The next 5 T cell receptor beta chains were all read from a single sample in a study of cytomegalovirus exposure and HLA in healthy donors. The PCR used 60 Vbeta and 13 Jbeta primers. The data were produced by immunoSEQ multiplex PCR, yet TCRdb's version contains in-frame clones alone and is incomplete. Of over 85,000 clones in the sample, 73% were seen once. Sequenced input: PBMCs. The receptors stem from a man aged 35 to 55 in good health and CMV-seronegative.

The CDR3 sequence: CASSFGANEKLFF. The CDR3 coding sequence is TGCGCCAGCAGCTTTGGTGCGAATGAAAAACTGTTTTTT. The chain is built from TRBV5-1 and TRBJ1-4; D remains unclear. This CDR3 spans 13 amino acids. Germline lookup yields CDR1 SGHRS and CDR2 YFSETQ. V was pared by 2 bases and J by 5 bases, with 7 bases between. Variable domain in full (rest from reference TRBV5-1 and TRBJ1-4): KAGVTQTPRYLIKTRGQQVTLSCSPISGHRSVSWYQQTPGQGLQFLFEYFSETQRNKGNFPGRFSGRQFSNSRSEMNVSTLELGDSALYLCASSFGANEKLFFGSGTQLSVL.

The chain joins TRBV7-2 to TRBJ2-1; 9 bases align to TRBD1. Germline lookup yields CDR1 SGHTA and CDR2 FQGNSA. V gave up 1 base and J gave up 8 bases; unmatched junction bases: 9. This CDR3 has 16 amino acids. CDR3: CASSLGSGTGFYEQFF. In DNA form, the CDR3 reads TGTGCCAGCAGCTTAGGGTCCGGGACAGGGTTCTATGAGCAGTTCTTC.

This chain connects TRBV7-2 to TRBJ1-2, with 7 bases fitting TRBD1. The V and J ends lost 0 bases and 2 bases, in that order; junction bases with no gene match: 6. CDR1 is SGHTA, CDR2 FQGNSA, per germline. This CDR3 is 16 amino acids long. The CDR3 nucleotides are TGTGCCAGCAGCTTAGCGATCACGGGACAGAACTATGGCTACACCTTC. Residues: CASSLAITGQNYGYTF.

Only a few counts were recorded for this clone. The chain carries TRBV2 and TRBJ2-3; D gene uncertain. The germline CDR1 and CDR2 sequences are SNHLY and FYNNEI. Trimming removed 4 bases at V and 2 bases at J, with 10 bases between. CDR3 length: 14 residues. The CDR3 here is CASSVNRDTDTQYF. Here the CDR3 DNA reads TGTGCCAGCAGTGTTAACAGAGACACAGATACGCAGTATTTT.

This chain links TRBV5-5 with TRBJ2-2; 8 bases are a match to TRBD1. Per the germline V gene, CDR1 is SGHKS and CDR2 is YYEKEE (reference sequence). The CDR3 is 15 residues long. V dropped 4 bases and J dropped 4; count of bases not matched to a gene: 6. The DNA for the CDR3 is TGTGCCAGCAGCGACGGGACAGGCCCCACCGGGGAGCTGTTTTTT. This sequence encodes CASSDGTGPTGELFF.